Each of the 26 T cell receptor beta chains below was sequenced from the same sample in a study of blood T cell repertoires in COVID-19. Assay used: immunoSEQ multiplex PCR; TCRdb lists only in-frame clones, some missing. The table includes approximately 300,000 clones, around nine tenths detected once. Sequenced sample: peripheral blood. Source of these receptors: a middle-aged man with acute or convalescent COVID-19.

This clone showed up just once. The rearrangement links TRBV24-1 to TRBJ2-1; tentatively, D is TRBD1 (5 bases). CDR3 length: 15 residues. From germline, CDR1 is KGHDR and CDR2 SFDVKD. V gave up 5 bases and J gave up 2 bases, with 12 bases separating them. CDR3 DNA sequence: TGTGCCACCAGTGCCTTGGGGCCTACCTACAATGAGCAGTTCTTC. Its protein product is CATSALGPTYNEQFF.

The rearrangement uses TRBV6-5 and TRBJ1-2, with D possibly being TRBD1 (6 bases). Germline V gives CDR1 MNHEY, CDR2 SVGAGI. This CDR3 has 12 residues. V was shortened by 2 bases and J by 8 bases, with 9 bases between the two germline ends. The CDR3 DNA reads TGTGCCAGCAGTTACGACAGGCAAGGCTACACCTTC. This translates into CASSYDRQGYTF.

The chain has TRBV9 and TRBJ2-1; D is undetermined. CDR1 and CDR2 from the germline V gene are SGDLS and YYNGEE. Trimming cost V 0 bases and J 2 bases, with 6 bases left between them. CDR3 length: 14 amino acids. CDR3 sequence: CASSVDSTYNEQFF. CDR3 nucleotides: TGTGCCAGCAGCGTAGATAGCACCTACAATGAGCAGTTCTTC.

CDR3 region: CASYGEQVTDTQYF. DNA for the CDR3: TGTGCCAGTTATGGAGAACAGGTGACAGATACGCAGTATTTT. J is TRBJ2-3 and V is TRBV19; maybe TRBD1 (5 bases). The V gene lost 8 bases and the J gene lost 3 bases, with 15 bases spanning the gap. This CDR3 region has 14 residues. Germline lookup yields CDR1 LNHDA and CDR2 SQIVND (reference sequence). Drawing the rest from reference TRBV19 and TRBJ2-3, the complete variable domain is DGGITQSPKYLFRKEGQNVTLSCEQNLNHDAMYWYRQDPGQGLRLIYYSQIVNDFQKGDIAEGYSVSREKKESFPLTVTSAQKNPTAFYLCASYGEQVTDTQYFGPGTRLTVL.

The genes are TRBV6-2 or TRBV6-3 and TRBJ1-1; perhaps TRBD1 as D (6 bases). This CDR3 is 16 amino acids long. Germline CDR1 and CDR2: MNHEY and SVGEGT. Trimming took 6 bases from V and 0 from J, leaving 17 bases between them. DNA of the CDR3: TGTGCCAGCAGCGATAGGGGGTCGATTATGAACACTGAAGCTTTCTTT. This codes for CASSDRGSIMNTEAFF.

This chain uses TRBV11-2 with TRBJ2-2; maybe TRBD1 (6 bases). Trimming took 6 bases from V and 6 from J, leaving 20 bases between them. The CDR3 has 16 residues. Germline V gene lookup returns CDR1 SGHAT and CDR2 FQNNGV. CDR3 sequence (DNA): TGTGCCAGCAGTTCCGGCCGGGACATTGGGGCCGGGGAGCTGTTTTTT. Translated, it gives CASSSGRDIGAGELFF.

Of note for this clone: Other DNA sequences of this sample code for an identical CDR3. The rearrangement joins TRBV7-2 to TRBJ1-5; 9 bases map to TRBD1. Germline trimming cut 3 bases from V and 4 bases from J; bases unmatched to any gene: 1. The CDR3 length is 14 residues. CDR1 is SGHTA and CDR2 is FQGNSA in the germline V gene. CDR3 amino acids: CASSLGQGNQPQHF. The CDR3 nucleotides are TGTGCCAGCAGCTTGGGACAGGGTAATCAGCCCCAGCATTTT.

This clone was seen a few times. The J gene is TRBJ2-2, the V gene TRBV10-1; 7 bases match TRBD1. The CDR3 is 15 residues long. CDR1 and CDR2 from the germline V gene are WNHNN and SYGVQD (reference sequence). V dropped 10 bases and J dropped 7; count of bases not matched to a gene: 15. In DNA form, the CDR3 reads TGCGCCACGACCTTTGGGGCAGGGGACAGCGGGGAGCTGTTTTTT. Protein: CATTFGAGDSGELFF.

The J gene is TRBJ1-2, the V gene TRBV7-2; D may be TRBD1 (5 bases). Germline V gene sequence: CDR1 SGHTA, CDR2 FQGNSA. CDR3 length: 15 residues. The V end was cut by 0 bases, the J end by 4 bases, with 12 bases between. The CDR3 DNA follows: TGTGCCAGCAGCTTAGCGGGGACTCTTGGCTATGGCTACACCTTC. Amino acids: CASSLAGTLGYGYTF.

V and J are TRBV24-1 and TRBJ2-3, with 10 bases that match TRBD1. The CDR3 runs 17 residues. The germline V gene has CDR1 KGHDR and CDR2 SFDVKD. V lost 4 bases and J lost 2; bases outside the gene matches: 8. CDR3 DNA sequence: TGTGCCACCAGTGACCCTGGGACAGGGGATAACACAGATACGCAGTATTTT. Protein product: CATSDPGTGDNTDTQYF.

CDR3 DNA: TGTGCCAGCAGTCAGTTCAGGGACGAGCAGTACTTC. Its translation is CASSQFRDEQYF. V is TRBV2 and J is TRBJ2-7; possible D gene TRBD1, 5 bases. Trimming took 5 bases from V and 5 from J, leaving 10 bases between them. CDR1 is SNHLY and CDR2 is FYNNEI in the germline V gene. The CDR3 has 12 amino acids.

In its sample, this clone was seen once. CDR3: CASKAQGGNYGYTF. DNA of the CDR3: TGTGCCAGCAAGGCCCAGGGAGGGAACTATGGCTACACCTTC. The chain links TRBV27 to TRBJ1-2; maybe TRBD1 (5 bases). Germline V gene data show CDR1 as MNHEY and CDR2 as SMNVEV (reference sequence). This CDR3 region has 14 residues. V was cut by 7 bases and J by 2 bases, with 14 bases left in between.

The chain recombines TRBV27 with TRBJ2-7; TRBD1 agrees at 7 bases. Trimming took 0 bases from V and 0 from J; bases not matched to a gene: 2. The germline V gene has CDR1 MNHEY and CDR2 SMNVEV (reference sequence). The CDR3 loop spans 15 amino acids. The DNA of the CDR3 is TGTGCCAGCAGTTTATCGACAGGGAGCTCCTACGAGCAGTACTTC. Its protein is CASSLSTGSSYEQYF.

CDR3 protein: CASSPQGVGPYGYTF. CDR3 sequence (DNA): TGCGCCAGCAGCCCTCAGGGGGTGGGACCCTATGGCTACACCTTC. V usage is TRBV5-1 and J usage is TRBJ1-2, with TRBD1 matching over 7 bases. Germline values: CDR1 SGHRS, CDR2 YFSETQ. CDR3 length: 15 residues. With 4 bases clipped from V and 4 bases from J, the junction kept 10 bases outside the gene matches.

The CDR3 nucleotides are TGTGCCAGCAGAAGGACTAGCGGGGGACCCTACGAGCAGTACTTC. This encodes CASRRTSGGPYEQYF. The V call is TRBV6-5, the J call TRBJ2-7; 13 nucleotides align to TRBD2. Germline CDR1 and CDR2: MNHEY and SVGAGI. This CDR3 spans 15 amino acids. The trim removed 6 bases at V and 2 bases at J, leaving 4 bases unmatched.

V gene TRBV19 combines with J gene TRBJ1-4; 10 bases are a match to TRBD1. Per the germline V gene, CDR1 is LNHDA and CDR2 is SQIVND (reference sequence). The CDR3 runs 15 residues. V shed 4 bases and J 5 bases; nucleotides not matched to a gene: 4. CDR3: CASSRTGGSNEKLFF. The CDR3 nucleotides are TGTGCCAGTAGTAGGACAGGGGGATCAAATGAAAAACTGTTTTTT. The full variable domain, its missing parts supplied by reference TRBV19 and TRBJ1-4, is DGGITQSPKYLFRKEGQNVTLSCEQNLNHDAMYWYRQDPGQGLRLIYYSQIVNDFQKGDIAEGYSVSREKKESFPLTVTSAQKNPTAFYLCASSRTGGSNEKLFFGSGTQLSVL.

This clone was seen a single time. V usage is TRBV5-1 and J usage is TRBJ1-2; no clear D. The V gene lost 5 bases and the J gene lost 4 bases, with 15 bases spanning the gap. This CDR3 has 14 residues. Germline assignment: CDR1 SGHRS and CDR2 YFSETQ. The CDR3 protein is CASSPGGEGYGYTF. For the CDR3, the DNA is TGCGCCAGCAGTCCGGGAGGTGAGGGCTATGGCTACACCTTC.

The chain links TRBV4-2 to TRBJ1-3; D ambiguous. The CDR3 runs 14 residues. V dropped 2 bases and J dropped 4 bases, with 9 bases sitting between them. Germline loops: CDR1 LGHNA, CDR2 YNFKEQ. CDR3 region: CASSQPGRGNTIYF. DNA of the CDR3: TGTGCCAGCAGCCAACCAGGTCGGGGAAACACCATATATTTT.

The chain combines TRBV29-1 with TRBJ1-1; D not certain. Germline assignment: CDR1 SQVTM and CDR2 ANQGSEA. The CDR3 totals 13 residues. The ends were cut back, 5 bases at V and 1 base at J, with 11 bases in the middle. CDR3 in amino acids: CSVCHGTNTEAFF. The CDR3 coding sequence is TGCAGCGTTTGTCATGGCACGAACACTGAAGCTTTCTTT.

The V gene is TRBV29-1, the J gene TRBJ1-2, with D possibly matching TRBD1 (5 bases). Germline V lookup: CDR1 SQVTM, CDR2 ANQGSEA. The CDR3 loop spans 12 amino acids. Trimming cost V 5 bases and J 4 bases, with 11 bases left between them. CDR3 in DNA: TGCAGCGTTTTAAGGGGTGCCTATGGCTACACCTTC. The encoded protein is CSVLRGAYGYTF.

In its sample, this clone was seen once. The chain joins TRBV7-3 to TRBJ1-2; possible D gene TRBD1, 5 bases. The V end lost 5 bases, the J end lost 8 bases, and 21 bases lay between the germline ends. Germline V gene lookup returns CDR1 SGHTA and CDR2 FQGTGA. The length of the CDR3 is 15 residues. CDR3 region: CASSLLGTSPGGYTF. The DNA of the CDR3 is TGTGCCAGCAGCCTCCTCGGGACTTCCCCAGGAGGCTACACCTTC.

The chain combines TRBV2 with TRBJ1-5; TRBD1 agrees at 7 bases. After removal of 5 bases from V and 9 bases from J, the junction contained 7 bases not matched to a gene. CDR3 length equals 13 residues. Per the germline V gene, CDR1 is SNHLY and CDR2 is FYNNEI. The CDR3 nucleotides read TGTGCCAGCAGTAAGGGGACAGTCAGGCCCCAGCATTTT. It yields the protein CASSKGTVRPQHF.

This rearrangement joins TRBV7-3 to TRBJ2-1, with 11 bases lining up with TRBD2. The CDR3 has 15 residues. Germline V lookup: CDR1 SGHTA, CDR2 FQGTGA. V lost 5 bases and J lost 5; bases outside the gene matches: 5. CDR3 amino acids: CASSRGTSGHNEQFF. CDR3 DNA: TGTGCCAGCAGCCGCGGGACTAGCGGACACAATGAGCAGTTCTTC.

This clone was picked up one time. The chain recombines TRBV9 with TRBJ1-1; a possible D gene is TRBD1 (5 bases). Germline V gene data show CDR1 as SGDLS and CDR2 as YYNGEE. The V end lost 1 base, the J end lost 6 bases, and 10 bases lay between the germline ends. CDR3 size: 13 residues. CDR3 in amino acids: CASSVSPGAEAFF. DNA of the CDR3: TGTGCCAGCAGCGTATCGCCGGGGGCTGAAGCTTTCTTT.

The chain couples TRBV3-1 (or the pseudogene TRBV3-2) to TRBJ1-3, with no clear D. Trimming left V 8 bases short and J 4 bases short, with 6 bases between. CDR1 and CDR2 from the germline V gene are LGHDT and YNNKEL (reference sequence). This CDR3 region has 11 residues. The CDR3 is CASGTGNTIYF. The DNA of the CDR3 is TGTGCCAGCGGTACAGGAAACACCATATATTTT.

The chain combines TRBV6-1 with TRBJ2-7; 9 bases map to TRBD2. The CDR3 spans 17 residues. Unmatched junction bases numbered 13, after V lost 1 base and J lost 6 bases. Looked up from germline, CDR1 is MNHNS and CDR2 is SASEGT. This CDR3 reads CASSEVDLAGMYCEQYF. Here the CDR3 DNA reads TGTGCCAGCAGTGAAGTCGATCTAGCGGGGATGTATTGCGAGCAGTACTTC.